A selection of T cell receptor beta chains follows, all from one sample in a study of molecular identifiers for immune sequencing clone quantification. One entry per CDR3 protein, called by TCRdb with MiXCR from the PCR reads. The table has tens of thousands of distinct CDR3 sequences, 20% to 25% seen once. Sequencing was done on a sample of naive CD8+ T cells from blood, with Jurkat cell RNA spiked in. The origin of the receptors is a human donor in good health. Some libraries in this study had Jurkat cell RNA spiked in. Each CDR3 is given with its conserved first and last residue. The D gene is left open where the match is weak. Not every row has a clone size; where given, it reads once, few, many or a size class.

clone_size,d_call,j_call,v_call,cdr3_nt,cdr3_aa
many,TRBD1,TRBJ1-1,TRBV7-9,TGTGCCAGCAGCTTAGGACAGGGGGACTTCAACACTGAAGCTTTCTTT,CASSLGQGDFNTEAFF
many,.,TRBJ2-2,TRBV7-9,TGTGCCAGCAGCCCCCTCCTAAACACCGGGGAGCTGTTTTTT,CASSPLLNTGELFF
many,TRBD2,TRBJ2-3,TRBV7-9,TGTGCCAGCAGCCCACTAGCGGGGGGCACAGATACGCAGTATTTT,CASSPLAGGTDTQYF
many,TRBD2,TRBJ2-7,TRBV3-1,TGTGCCAGCAGCCAAGATTACGGTAGCGGGGTCGAGCAGTACTTC,CASSQDYGSGVEQYF
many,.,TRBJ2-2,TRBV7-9,TGTGCCAGCAGCTTAGTGGGGCAGGAACCCACCGGGGAGCTGTTTTTT,CASSLVGQEPTGELFF
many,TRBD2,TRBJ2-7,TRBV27,TGTGCCAGCAGTCCCGGGACTAGTATTTACGAGCAGTACTTC,CASSPGTSIYEQYF
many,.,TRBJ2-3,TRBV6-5,TGTGCCAGCAGTTACTCACGCCCACAGGGAGATGCAGATACGCAGTATTTT,CASSYSRPQGDADTQYF
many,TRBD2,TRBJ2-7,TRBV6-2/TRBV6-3,TGTGCCAGCAGTCCCTGGACTAGCGGGAGTGTCGACCACGAGCAGTACTTC,CASSPWTSGSVDHEQYF
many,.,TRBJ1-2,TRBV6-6,TGTGCCATAGGGGTGGCCTATGGCTACACCTTC,CAIGVAYGYTF
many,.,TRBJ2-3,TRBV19,TGTGCCAGTAGTATCACCGGGCCCGGCGGAGGAACAGATACGCAGTATTTT,CASSITGPGGGTDTQYF
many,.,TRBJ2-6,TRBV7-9,TGTGCCAGCAGATCTCCGACAAACCGCATCTCTGGGGCCAACGTCCTGACTTTC,CASRSPTNRISGANVLTF
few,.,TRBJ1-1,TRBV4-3,TGCGCCAGCAGCCCAAACCGGGCAGGTAGGAATGAAGCTTTCTTT,CASSPNRAGRNEAFF
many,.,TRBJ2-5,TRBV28,TGTGCCAGCAGTTCAAACAGGGTCCAAGAGACCCAGTACTTC,CASSSNRVQETQYF
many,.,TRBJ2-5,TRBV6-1,TGTGCCAGCAGTGAAGACTCCTTAGCGGACCAAGAGACCCAGTACTTC,CASSEDSLADQETQYF
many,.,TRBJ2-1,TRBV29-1,TGCAGCGGGACGAGTAACAATGAGCAGTTCTTC,CSGTSNNEQFF
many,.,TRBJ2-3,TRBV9,TGTGCCAGCACCACCGGGGCGTTGGATACGCAGTATTTT,CASTTGALDTQYF
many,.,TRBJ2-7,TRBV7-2,TGTGCCAGCAGCCTGTGGCTACAAGTCTCTCAGCAGTACTTC,CASSLWLQVSQQYF
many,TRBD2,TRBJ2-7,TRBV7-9,TGTGCCAGCAGCAATCTTCTAGCGGGAGGGTCTTACGAGCAGTACTTC,CASSNLLAGGSYEQYF
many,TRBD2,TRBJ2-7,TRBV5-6,TGTGCCAGCAGCTTGGGCGGGAGGGCCGGGGAGCAGTACTTC,CASSLGGRAGEQYF
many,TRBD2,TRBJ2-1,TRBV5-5,TGTGCCAGCAGATCCGGGACTAGTCTTGGCAATGAGCAGTTCTTC,CASRSGTSLGNEQFF
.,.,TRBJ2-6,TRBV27,TGTGCCAGCAGTTTATCGATCGGCTCTGGGGCCAACGTCCTGACTTTC,CASSLSIGSGANVLTF
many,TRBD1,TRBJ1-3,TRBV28,TGTGCCAGCAGTTTACTCGGGACAGCTGGAAACACCATATATTTT,CASSLLGTAGNTIYF
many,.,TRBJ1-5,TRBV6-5,TGTGCCAGCAGTACGACAGTAAGCAATCAGCCCCAGCATTTT,CASSTTVSNQPQHF
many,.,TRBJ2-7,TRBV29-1,TGCAGCGTTGGGGACCGGGATAACTCCTACGAGCAGTACTTC,CSVGDRDNSYEQYF
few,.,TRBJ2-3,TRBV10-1,TGCGCCAGCAGTGAGTCCGGACATTGGGGCACAGATACGCAGTATTTT,CASSESGHWGTDTQYF
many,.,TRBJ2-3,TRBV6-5,TGTGCCAGCAGATATGGACTCGGCACAGATACGCAGTATTTT,CASRYGLGTDTQYF
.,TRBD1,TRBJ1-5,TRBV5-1,TGCGCCAGCAGCTTGCAGCCGGGACAGGGGGATCAGCCCCAGCATTTT,CASSLQPGQGDQPQHF
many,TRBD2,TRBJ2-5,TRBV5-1,TGCGCCAGCAGCTTGGTGGCTAGCGGGGACCAAGAGACCCAGTACTTC,CASSLVASGDQETQYF
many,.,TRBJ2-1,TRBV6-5,TGTGCCAGCAGCTCAACGACCTCGACAGGCAATCCCTACAATGAGCAGTTCTTC,CASSSTTSTGNPYNEQFF
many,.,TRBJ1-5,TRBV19,TGTGCCAGTAGACCACAGAGCTATAGCAATCAGCCCCAGCATTTT,CASRPQSYSNQPQHF
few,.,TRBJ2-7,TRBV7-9,TGTGCCAGCAGCTTAGTGTTAGAAGGGGTTGACGAGCAGTACTTC,CASSLVLEGVDEQYF
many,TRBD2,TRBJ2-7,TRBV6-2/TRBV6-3,TGTGCCAGCGGCGGGGGGTACGAGCAGTACTTC,CASGGGYEQYF
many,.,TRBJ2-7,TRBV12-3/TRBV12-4,TGTGCCAGCAGTTCGGAGGGTTACGAGCAGTACTTC,CASSSEGYEQYF
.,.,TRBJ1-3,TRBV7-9,TGTGCCAGCAGCGAGAGCAAAGGGGTGTCTGGAAACACCATGTATTTT,CASSESKGVSGNTMYF
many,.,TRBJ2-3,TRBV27,TGTGCCAGCAAGGTTGGTCGCACGCAGTATTTT,CASKVGRTQYF
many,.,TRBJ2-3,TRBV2,TGTGCCAGCACCGACAGGACTAGCACAGATACGCAGTATTTT,CASTDRTSTDTQYF
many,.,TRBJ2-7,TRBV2,TGTGCCAGCAAGTCCTCACCTGACGAGCAGTACTTC,CASKSSPDEQYF
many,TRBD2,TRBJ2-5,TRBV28,TGTGCCAGCAAGCTAGCGGGAGAAGAGACCCAGTACTTC,CASKLAGEETQYF
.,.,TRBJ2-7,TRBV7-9,TGTGCCAGCAGCTTGGGGGGGGGGCCTTCGTTCGAGCAGTACTTC,CASSLGGGPSFEQYF
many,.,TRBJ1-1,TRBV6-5,TGTGCCAGCAGTCTAAGACACCCGAACACTGAAGCTTTCTTT,CASSLRHPNTEAFF
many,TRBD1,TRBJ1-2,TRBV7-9,TGTGCCAGCAGCCTAACAGGGGACCATTTCTATGGCTACACCTTC,CASSLTGDHFYGYTF
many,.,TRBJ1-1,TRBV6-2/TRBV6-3,TGTGCCAGCAGCCACACCGCGGGTATAAACACTGAAGCTTTCTTT,CASSHTAGINTEAFF
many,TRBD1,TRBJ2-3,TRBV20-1,TGCAGTGCTGGGACAGGGGAAACAGATACGCAGTATTTT,CSAGTGETDTQYF
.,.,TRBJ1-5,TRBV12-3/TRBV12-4,TGTGCCAGCAGGGCGGGGTATGCCAATCAGCCCCAGCATTTT,CASRAGYANQPQHF